What follows are 18 T cell receptor beta chains derived from one specimen sequenced in a study of blood T cell repertoires in COVID-19. Assay used: immunoSEQ multiplex PCR; TCRdb lists only in-frame clones, some missing. This repertoire shows about 98,000 clones, 87% found once; its top ten account for about 4.5%. The specimen sequenced was peripheral blood. Source of these receptors: a man aged 65-85 years with acute or convalescent COVID-19.

This chain uses TRBV6-5 with TRBJ2-2; possibly TRBD1 for D (6 bases). V dropped 9 bases and J dropped 4 bases, with 12 bases sitting between them. There are 13 residues in the CDR3. The germline CDR1 and CDR2 sequences are MNHEY and SVGAGI. Written as DNA, the CDR3 is TGTGCCAGTACAGGGTACCTCACCGGGGAGCTGTTTTTT. Its translation is CASTGYLTGELFF.

This rearrangement joins TRBV19 to TRBJ2-5; 10 nucleotides agree with TRBD2. With V trimmed by 1 base and J by 1 base, 6 bases remained unmatched. The CDR3 length is 17 residues. Germline V CDR1 and CDR2: LNHDA, SQIVND (reference sequence). CDR3 bases: TGTGCCAGTAGTATAGGGTTAGCGGGGGGACTCCAAGAGACCCAGTACTTC. This codes for CASSIGLAGGLQETQYF.

The V call is TRBV6-5, the J call TRBJ2-1; D is possibly TRBD1 (5 bases). Between the trimmed V and J ends, which lost 2 bases and 4 bases, there was a span of 9 bases. The germline V gene encodes CDR1 MNHEY and CDR2 SVGAGI. The CDR3 extends over 14 amino acids. DNA for the CDR3: TGTGCCAGCAGTTACGACAGTTCATACAATGAGCAGTTCTTC. Its protein is CASSYDSSYNEQFF.

The genes are TRBV10-2 and TRBJ1-5, with 7 bases that match TRBD1. V dropped 10 bases and J dropped 4; count of bases not matched to a gene: 7. From germline, CDR1 is WSHSY and CDR2 SAAADI. The CDR3 has 13 residues. Here the CDR3 reads CATTTGVNQPQHF. The CDR3 DNA follows: TGCGCCACTACAACAGGGGTTAATCAGCCCCAGCATTTT.

J is TRBJ2-7 and V is TRBV29-1; D uncertain. V was cut by 5 bases and J by 0 bases, with 14 bases left in between. Germline lookup yields CDR1 SQVTM and CDR2 ANQGSEA. The CDR3 is made up of 14 amino acids. The CDR3, as DNA: TGCAGCGTTAAAAGTCGCGGTCCCTCCTACGAGCAGTACTTC. It is translated as CSVKSRGPSYEQYF.

This clone showed up just once. This chain links TRBV9 with TRBJ1-1; 7 bases match TRBD1. This CDR3 is 15 amino acids long. V shed 0 bases and J 8 bases; nucleotides not matched to a gene: 10. CDR1 and CDR2 from the germline V gene are SGDLS and YYNGEE. The CDR3 here is CASSVGESGTEEAFF. CDR3 coding DNA: TGTGCCAGCAGCGTAGGGGAATCGGGGACAGAGGAAGCTTTCTTT.

V usage is TRBV3-1 (or the pseudogene TRBV3-2) and J usage is TRBJ2-3; 9 bases align to TRBD2. Trimming took 0 bases from V and 5 from J; bases not matched to a gene: 3. The CDR3 has 15 residues. From germline, CDR1 is LGHDT and CDR2 YNNKEL (reference sequence). As DNA, the CDR3 is TGTGCCAGCAGCCAAGATAGCGGGGGTATAGATACGCAGTATTTT. Protein sequence: CASSQDSGGIDTQYF.

J is TRBJ2-4 and V is TRBV3-1 (or the pseudogene TRBV3-2); weak D call: TRBD2 (7 bases). V was clipped by 2 bases and J by 7 bases, with 12 bases between them. The CDR3 has 14 residues. The germline V gene has CDR1 LGHDT and CDR2 YNNKEL (reference sequence). CDR3 DNA sequence: TGTGCCAGCAGCCAACGGGGGGCAAGTAACATTCAGTACTTC. Residues: CASSQRGASNIQYF.

DNA for the CDR3: TGTGCCTGGAGGCAGCTCGCACAGGGGACAGATACGCAGTATTTT. Translated, it gives CAWRQLAQGTDTQYF. The genes are TRBV30 and TRBJ2-3; TRBD1 aligns across 7 bases. Germline V gene lookup returns CDR1 GTSNPN and CDR2 SVGIG (reference sequence). This CDR3 is built from 15 residues. Trimming cost V 3 bases and J 3 bases; bases outside gene matches: 9.

The V gene is TRBV4-1, the J gene TRBJ1-1; a weak D match, TRBD1 (5 bases). Germline CDR1 MGHRA, CDR2 YSYEKL. The germline V and J ends were trimmed by 5 bases and 1 base, with 11 bases remaining between them. The CDR3 has 14 amino acids. This chain's CDR3 is CASSYQTGNTEAFF. CDR3 coding DNA: TGCGCCAGCAGCTATCAAACAGGGAACACTGAAGCTTTCTTT.

V is TRBV19 and J is TRBJ2-3; 14 bases align to TRBD2. The V gene end was trimmed by 6 bases and the J gene end by 3 bases; junction bases not matched to a gene: 14. The CDR3 is 19 residues long. The germline gives CDR1 LNHDA, CDR2 SQIVND (reference sequence). CDR3 in DNA: TGTGCCAGTAGGCTGACTAGCGGGGGGGCTGGTACTGGAACAGATACGCAGTATTTT. This gives the protein CASRLTSGGAGTGTDTQYF. The variable domain in full, with the rest retrieved from reference TRBV19 and TRBJ2-3, is DGGITQSPKYLFRKEGQNVTLSCEQNLNHDAMYWYRQDPGQGLRLIYYSQIVNDFQKGDIAEGYSVSREKKESFPLTVTSAQKNPTAFYLCASRLTSGGAGTGTDTQYFGPGTRLTVL.

This sequence joins TRBV5-1 and TRBJ2-3; tentatively, D is TRBD2 (5 bases). The CDR3 spans 14 residues. Trimming removed 2 bases at V and 0 bases at J, with 7 bases between. The V gene's germline CDR1 is SGHRS and CDR2 YFSETQ. The CDR3 here is CASSFRTSTDTQYF. The CDR3, as DNA: TGCGCCAGCAGCTTCAGGACTAGCACAGATACGCAGTATTTT. Looking up the rest from reference TRBV5-1 and TRBJ2-3 gives the full variable domain: KAGVTQTPRYLIKTRGQQVTLSCSPISGHRSVSWYQQTPGQGLQFLFEYFSETQRNKGNFPGRFSGRQFSNSRSEMNVSTLELGDSALYLCASSFRTSTDTQYFGPGTRLTVL.

The V gene is TRBV27, the J gene TRBJ1-6; the match to TRBD1 covers 8 bases. Germline values: CDR1 MNHEY, CDR2 SMNVEV (reference sequence). Trimming removed 2 bases from V and 7 bases from J; junction bases left unmatched: 7. The CDR3 contains 16 residues. The CDR3 DNA follows: TGTGCCAGCAGTTTAACCCTCCGGACAGGGAATTCACCCCTCCACTTT. Protein product: CASSLTLRTGNSPLHF.

The V gene is TRBV5-1, the J gene TRBJ1-1; 12 bases align to TRBD1. CDR1 and CDR2 (germline): SGHRS, YFSETQ. Losses at the gene ends were 0 bases for V and 4 bases for J; bases not matched to a gene: 7. The CDR3 runs to 17 residues. Here the CDR3 DNA reads TGCGCCAGCAGCTTGGTAGGGACAGGGGGCAGGGGCACTGAAGCTTTCTTT. Translation: CASSLVGTGGRGTEAFF.

This chain joins TRBV16 and TRBJ2-3, with 7 bases lining up with TRBD2. This CDR3 spans 16 amino acids. The V segment lost 4 bases and the J segment 2 bases; nucleotides outside the gene matches: 9. CDR1 and CDR2 from the germline V gene are KGHSY and FQNENV. This chain's CDR3 is CASSPLGGTNTDTQYF. In DNA form, the CDR3 reads TGTGCCAGCAGCCCATTAGGTGGGACTAACACAGATACGCAGTATTTT.

The chain links TRBV6-1 to TRBJ2-7, with D possibly TRBD1 on 5 matching bases. The germline CDR1 and CDR2 sequences are MNHNS and SASEGT. The CDR3 consists of 14 residues. V lost 2 bases to trimming and J lost 2 bases, with 10 bases between them. DNA of the CDR3: TGTGCCAGCAGTGAATTCAGGGTACCCTACGAGCAGTACTTC. Residues: CASSEFRVPYEQYF.

Here the CDR3 reads CSVDSWDTQYF. The CDR3 nucleotides read TGCAGCGTTGATAGTTGGGATACGCAGTATTTT. The V and J genes are TRBV29-1 and TRBJ2-3; D unclear. With 3 bases removed from V and 6 bases from J, the gap between germline ends came to 7 bases. CDR3 length: 11 residues. Per the germline V gene, CDR1 is SQVTM and CDR2 is ANQGSEA.

This chain connects TRBV6-6 to TRBJ2-2; D might be TRBD1 (5 bases). The CDR3 runs 14 residues. Germline assignment: CDR1 MNHNY and CDR2 SVGAGI (reference sequence). V lost 6 bases and J 2 bases, leaving 10 bases between the germline ends. CDR3 in amino acids: CASRPQGNTGELFF. The CDR3 coding sequence is TGTGCCAGCAGACCCCAGGGAAACACCGGGGAGCTGTTTTTT.